The 32 T cell receptor beta chains reported below all come from one sample, sequenced in a study of technical replicates of blood from several donors. Measured with immunoSEQ multiplex PCR; TCRdb has only the in-frame clones, and not every one. The sample comprises around 63,000 clones, about 91% of which are singletons, and around 4% rests with the top ten. The material sequenced was PBMCs. These receptors all come from a human donor in good health. Some clones in this sample may be carry-over from other donors' samples.

This clone turned up a few times. The chain is built from TRBV4-1 and TRBJ1-2; D is perhaps TRBD1 (6 bases). The V end lost 5 bases, the J end lost 8 bases, and 33 bases lay between the germline ends. The CDR3 consists of 19 residues. CDR1 and CDR2 from the germline V gene are MGHRA and YSYEKL. The CDR3 nucleotides read TGCGCCAGCAGCACTCACGTACCTTCCCAAAGGTGGCAGGGGAGCGGCTACACCTTC. As protein: CASSTHVPSQRWQGSGYTF.

This chain connects TRBV7-2 to TRBJ1-5, with TRBD1 as a possible D gene (5 bases). This CDR3 comprises 11 residues. Per germline, CDR1 SGHTA and CDR2 FQGNSA. V dropped 5 bases and J dropped 9 bases, with 8 bases sitting between them. CDR3 nucleotide sequence: TGTGCCAGCAGCCAGGGCGGGCCCCAGCATTTT. This gives the protein CASSQGGPQHF.

This clone came up once. This chain links TRBV10-3 with TRBJ1-1; D is ambiguous. Per germline, CDR1 ENHRY and CDR2 SYGVKD. V shed 3 bases and J shed 7 bases, with 12 bases lying between them. The CDR3 has 13 amino acids. Here the CDR3 reads CAISDRSVLEAFF. The CDR3 DNA follows: TGTGCCATCAGTGATAGATCGGTACTTGAAGCTTTCTTT.

This sequence joins TRBV30 and TRBJ1-6; TRBD1 aligns across 8 bases. The CDR3 runs to 16 residues. The germline CDR1 and CDR2 sequences are GTSNPN and SVGIG (reference sequence). V shed 3 bases, J shed 8 bases, and the junction held 12 bases outside the gene matches. In DNA, the CDR3 is TGTGCCTGGAGCAGGGGGCCCCCCCTTCCGGATTCACCCCTCCACTTT. It specifies CAWSRGPPLPDSPLHF.

The chain couples TRBV18 to TRBJ2-7; D unclear. Germline values: CDR1 KGHSH, CDR2 LQKENI. V shed 3 bases and J shed 6 bases, with 15 bases lying between them. This CDR3 has 14 residues. The chain's CDR3 is CASSPSGPTREQYF. DNA for the CDR3: TGTGCCAGCTCACCCTCGGGTCCCACTCGCGAGCAGTACTTC.

The chain is built from TRBV11-2 and TRBJ2-5; 13 bases agree with TRBD2. The CDR3 spans 15 residues. Germline CDR1 and CDR2: SGHAT and FQNNGV. V gave up 5 bases and J gave up 4 bases; unmatched junction bases: 4. In nucleotides, the CDR3 is TGTGCCAGCAGCCGAAGGACTAGCGGGGGAGAGACCCAGTACTTC. Protein: CASSRRTSGGETQYF.

The chain uses TRBV6-1 and TRBJ2-2; weak D call: TRBD2 (6 bases). Trimming cost V 6 bases and J 6 bases, with 11 bases left between them. From germline, CDR1 is MNHNS and CDR2 SASEGT. CDR3 length: 13 amino acids. The CDR3 sequence is CASSGLTAGELFF. Written as DNA, the CDR3 is TGTGCCAGCAGCGGACTAACCGCCGGGGAGCTGTTTTTT.

The gene calls are TRBV27 and TRBJ2-6, with D perhaps TRBD1 (6 bases). The CDR3 covers 16 residues. CDR1 is MNHEY, CDR2 SMNVEV, per germline (reference sequence). The germline V and J ends were trimmed by 4 bases and 0 bases, with 10 bases remaining between them. The CDR3 DNA follows: TGTGCCAGCAGTTCAACAGGGAGCTCTGGGGCCAACGTCCTGACTTTC. Its protein product is CASSSTGSSGANVLTF.

The CDR3 sequence: CASSARQHMNTEAFF. Written as DNA, the CDR3 is TGTGCCAGCAGCGCAAGACAGCACATGAACACTGAAGCTTTCTTT. The chain combines TRBV9 with TRBJ1-1; weak D call: TRBD1 (5 bases). The V and J ends lost 3 bases and 0 bases respectively, with 12 bases between them. The germline CDR1 and CDR2 sequences are SGDLS and YYNGEE. The length of the CDR3 is 15 residues.

This chain connects TRBV2 to TRBJ2-2; 12 positions agree with TRBD1. This CDR3 is 16 amino acids long. J lost 7 bases, V lost 6 bases, and 9 bases had no gene match. CDR1 and CDR2 (germline): SNHLY, FYNNEI. The CDR3 DNA follows: TGTGCCAGCAGCCGGGACAGGGGGCGGATTGGCGGGGAGCTGTTTTTT. This translates into CASSRDRGRIGGELFF.

The V gene is TRBV11-2, the J gene TRBJ1-4; 10 nucleotides align to TRBD1. Germline-derived CDR1 and CDR2 are SGHAT and FQNNGV. This CDR3 contains 12 residues. V lost 5 bases, J lost 11 bases, and 2 bases stayed unmatched. Here the CDR3 DNA reads TGTGCCAGCAGCCAGACAGGGGGCAAACTGTTTTTT. It encodes CASSQTGGKLFF.

The chain carries TRBV7-2 and TRBJ2-2, with D possibly TRBD1 on 8 matching bases. The V end lost 4 bases, the J end lost 6 bases, and 15 bases lay between the germline ends. This CDR3 comprises 15 residues. Germline-derived CDR1 and CDR2 are SGHTA and FQGNSA. DNA for the CDR3: TGTGCCAGCAGCTCCCAGGGGGCGGGGGCCGGGGAGCTGTTTTTT. Translating it yields CASSSQGAGAGELFF. The whole variable domain, remainder taken from reference TRBV7-2 and TRBJ2-2, is GAGVSQSPSNKVTEKGKDVELRCDPISGHTALYWYRQSLGQGLEFLIYFQGNSAPDKSGLPSDRFSAERTGGSVSTLTIQRTQQEDSAVYLCASSSQGAGAGELFFGEGSRLTVL.

This chain links TRBV4-3 with TRBJ2-1, with 10 bases aligning to TRBD2. With 0 bases clipped from V and 0 bases from J, the junction kept 8 bases outside the gene matches. The CDR3 is 19 residues long. CDR1 is LGHNA, CDR2 YSLEER, per germline. The CDR3 loop reads CASSQEWLAGAFSYNEQFF. CDR3 bases: TGCGCCAGCAGCCAAGAGTGGCTAGCGGGAGCGTTCTCCTACAATGAGCAGTTCTTC.

V and J are TRBV11-1 and TRBJ2-3, with 10 bases that match TRBD2. This CDR3 comprises 17 residues. Germline loops: CDR1 SGHAT, CDR2 FQDESV (reference sequence). Unmatched junction bases numbered 5, after V lost 0 bases and J lost 2 bases. The CDR3 DNA sequence: TGTGCCAGCAGCTTAGCCCCTAGCGGGGGACCCACAGATACGCAGTATTTT. Protein sequence: CASSLAPSGGPTDTQYF.

This chain uses TRBV30 with TRBJ1-2; D may be TRBD1 (6 bases). CDR3 size: 13 residues. Trimming stripped 6 bases from V and 4 bases from J, with 15 bases between. Germline values: CDR1 GTSNPN, CDR2 SVGIG (reference sequence). The CDR3 nucleotides read TGTGCCTGCACTCCCGACAGGAGCTATGGCTACACCTTC. Residues: CACTPDRSYGYTF.

The CDR3 region has the DNA TGCGCCAGCGGGGACAGCCCCTACGAGCAGTACTTC. Amino acid sequence: CASGDSPYEQYF. This chain connects TRBV5-1 to TRBJ2-7; TRBD1 matches 7 bases. This CDR3 contains 12 residues. Germline V gene sequence: CDR1 SGHRS, CDR2 YFSETQ. V lost 7 bases to trimming and J lost 2 bases; unmatched junction nucleotides: 3.

The genes are TRBV23-1 and TRBJ2-5; 7 positions match TRBD1. TRBV23-1 is recorded as an ORF, its role being uncertain. J lost 2 bases, V lost 0 bases, and 12 bases had no gene match. The CDR3 contains 18 residues. CDR3 nucleotides: TGCGCCAGCAGTCAATCGGACGTCGGGACAGCAAGTCAAGAGACCCAGTACTTC. This encodes CASSQSDVGTASQETQYF.

DNA of the CDR3: TGTGCCAGCAGTGAATGGGCGAGGGAGGCGGAAGAGACCCAGTACTTC. It specifies CASSEWAREAEETQYF. The V and J genes are TRBV6-1 and TRBJ2-5; possible D gene TRBD2, 6 bases. The CDR3 loop spans 16 amino acids. V shed 2 bases and J shed 3 bases, with 16 bases lying between them. Looked up from germline, CDR1 is MNHNS and CDR2 is SASEGT.

The chain recombines TRBV5-4 with TRBJ1-5, with no clear D. Trimming took 0 bases from V and 0 from J, leaving 10 bases between them. CDR3 size: 16 residues. CDR1 SGHNT and CDR2 YYREEE come from the germline V gene (reference sequence). The CDR3 region is CASSLGGINSNQPQHF. The CDR3 DNA follows: TGTGCCAGCAGCTTGGGAGGCATCAATAGCAATCAGCCCCAGCATTTT. The full variable domain, completed using reference TRBV5-4 and TRBJ1-5, is ETGVTQSPTHLIKTRGQQVTLRCSSQSGHNTVSWYQQALGQGPQFIFQYYREEENGRGNFPPRFSGLQFPNYSSELNVNALELDDSALYLCASSLGGINSNQPQHFGDGTRLSIL.

The V gene is TRBV5-1, the J gene TRBJ2-7; 12 bases fit TRBD2. CDR3 length: 17 amino acids. The V gene end was trimmed by 0 bases and the J gene end by 3 bases; junction bases not matched to a gene: 7. Germline CDR1 is SGHRS and CDR2 is YFSETQ. As DNA, the CDR3 is TGCGCCAGCAGCTTGGGCCTAGCGGGAGGGTACGTCTACGAGCAGTACTTC. Its protein is CASSLGLAGGYVYEQYF.

This chain links TRBV27 with TRBJ1-6, with D uncertain. The CDR3 extends over 14 amino acids. The V and J ends lost 2 bases and 5 bases respectively, with 7 bases between them. The V gene's germline CDR1 is MNHEY and CDR2 SMNVEV (reference sequence). CDR3 DNA sequence: TGTGCCAGCAGTTTAGCACAAAATAATTCACCCCTCCACTTT. This encodes CASSLAQNNSPLHF.

The V call is TRBV9, the J call TRBJ2-2, with TRBD1 as a possible D gene (6 bases). This CDR3 comprises 14 residues. Germline assignment: CDR1 SGDLS and CDR2 YYNGEE. V was shortened by 3 bases and J by 7 bases, with 13 bases between the two germline ends. The CDR3, as DNA: TGTGCCAGCAGCGCTTATCAAGGGGGCGGGGAGCTGTTTTTT. It translates to CASSAYQGGGELFF.

V is TRBV11-2 and J is TRBJ1-2; D remains ambiguous. Trimming cost V 6 bases and J 1 base, with 12 bases left between them. The germline gives CDR1 SGHAT, CDR2 FQNNGV. This CDR3 comprises 14 residues. The CDR3 sequence: CASRIWSSNYGYTF. The CDR3 DNA follows: TGTGCCAGCAGAATTTGGAGCAGTAACTATGGCTACACCTTC.

This clone was observed a single time. CDR3 protein: CSALGGPTGELFF. DNA for the CDR3: TGCAGCGCGCTGGGGGGGCCTACCGGGGAGCTGTTTTTT. The chain carries TRBV29-1 and TRBJ2-2, with D possibly matching TRBD2 (7 bases). The germline V gene has CDR1 SQVTM and CDR2 ANQGSEA. The CDR3 spans 13 residues. Between the trimmed V and J ends, which lost 7 bases and 5 bases, there was a span of 14 bases.

This clone was seen a single time. The chain uses TRBV7-2 and TRBJ2-7; the match to TRBD2 covers 13 bases. J gave up 1 base and V 7 bases, and 4 bases lay outside the gene matches. Germline assignment: CDR1 SGHTA and CDR2 FQGNSA. The CDR3 is made up of 15 amino acids. The CDR3, as DNA: TGTGCCAGCACCAGGGGACTAGCGGGGTCCTACGAGCAGTACTTC. This codes for CASTRGLAGSYEQYF.

This rearrangement joins TRBV11-2 to TRBJ2-3; 14 bases map to TRBD2. The CDR3 contains 17 residues. Per the germline V gene, CDR1 is SGHAT and CDR2 is FQNNGV. V lost 4 bases to trimming and J lost 4 bases; unmatched junction nucleotides: 7. The CDR3 DNA reads as TGTGCCAGCAGCTCGGGACTAGCGGGGGCTGGGTCAGATACGCAGTATTTT. Translated: CASSSGLAGAGSDTQYF. The whole variable domain, remainder taken from reference TRBV11-2 and TRBJ2-3, is EAGVAQSPRYKIIEKRQSVAFWCNPISGHATLYWYQQILGQGPKLLIQFQNNGVVDDSQLPKDRFSAERLKGVDSTLKIQPAKLEDSAVYLCASSSGLAGAGSDTQYFGPGTRLTVL.

The V and J genes are TRBV9 and TRBJ2-1, with D unclear. Trimming took 0 bases from V and 6 from J, leaving 13 bases between them. Germline CDR1 is SGDLS and CDR2 is YYNGEE. The CDR3 runs 15 residues. Written as DNA, the CDR3 is TGTGCCAGCAGCGTAGAGTCTAAAATCCTCAATGAGCAGTTCTTC. The encoded protein is CASSVESKILNEQFF.

J is TRBJ1-5 and V is TRBV27; unclear D gene. V gave up 2 bases and J gave up 6 bases, with 8 bases separating them. Germline V CDR1 and CDR2: MNHEY, SMNVEV (reference sequence). CDR3 length: 13 amino acids. DNA for the CDR3: TGTGCCAGCAGTTTAAGGAGTGGTCAGCCCCAGCATTTT. It codes for CASSLRSGQPQHF.

The chain carries TRBV7-9 and TRBJ1-2; 9 bases line up with TRBD1. Germline values: CDR1 SEHNR, CDR2 FQNEAQ (reference sequence). The CDR3 covers 14 residues. After removal of 5 bases from V and 4 bases from J, the junction contained 5 bases not matched to a gene. The CDR3 nucleotides are TGTGCCAGCAGCCCCGTGGGACAGGGCTATGGCTACACCTTC. Amino acid sequence: CASSPVGQGYGYTF.

V usage is TRBV4-1 and J usage is TRBJ1-5; 9 nucleotides match TRBD1. This CDR3 spans 17 amino acids. Germline trimming cut 8 bases from V and 0 bases from J; bases unmatched to any gene: 11. Germline values: CDR1 MGHRA, CDR2 YSYEKL. The CDR3: CASRAGTGSNSNQPQHF. Written as DNA, the CDR3 is TGCGCCAGCCGGGCCGGGACAGGGAGTAATAGCAATCAGCCCCAGCATTTT.

The chain couples TRBV2 to TRBJ2-3; 8 positions agree with TRBD2. The germline CDR1 and CDR2 sequences are SNHLY and FYNNEI. Trimming removed 6 bases from V and 5 bases from J; junction bases left unmatched: 4. This CDR3 has 13 amino acids. The CDR3 loop reads CASRSLAGDTQYF. The CDR3, as DNA: TGTGCCAGCAGGAGCCTAGCGGGAGATACGCAGTATTTT. Based on the CDR3 plus reference TRBV2 and TRBJ2-3, the full variable domain is EPEVTQTPSHQVTQMGQEVILRCVPISNHLYFYWYRQILGQKVEFLVSFYNNEISEKSEIFDDQFSVERPDGSNFTLKIRSTKLEDSAMYFCASRSLAGDTQYFGPGTRLTVL.

The J gene is TRBJ2-7, the V gene TRBV29-1, with D possibly being TRBD2 (6 bases). Trimming cost V 7 bases and J 2 bases, with 9 bases left between them. Germline lookup yields CDR1 SQVTM and CDR2 ANQGSEA. This CDR3 contains 11 residues. The CDR3 sequence is CSGGEPYEQYF. The CDR3 DNA reads TGCAGCGGCGGGGAGCCCTACGAGCAGTACTTC.